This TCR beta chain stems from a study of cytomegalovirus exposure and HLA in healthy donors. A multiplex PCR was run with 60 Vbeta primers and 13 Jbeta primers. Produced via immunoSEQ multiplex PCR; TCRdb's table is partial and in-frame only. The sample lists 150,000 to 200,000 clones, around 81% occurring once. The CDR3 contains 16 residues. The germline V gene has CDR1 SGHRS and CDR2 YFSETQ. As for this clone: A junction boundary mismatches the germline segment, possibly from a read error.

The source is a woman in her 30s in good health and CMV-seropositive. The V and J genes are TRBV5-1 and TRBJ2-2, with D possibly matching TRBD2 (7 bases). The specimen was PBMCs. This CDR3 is CASSLLGGPNTGELLF. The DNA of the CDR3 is TGCGCCAGCAGCTTGCTCGGGGGGCCGAACACCGGGGAGCTGCTTTTT.